The 8 T cell receptor beta chains reported below all come from one sample, sequenced in a study of CD8 T cells in ankylosing spondylitis. TCRdb analysed the 5' RACE reads with MiXCR anew, one entry per CDR3 protein. The table has tens of thousands of distinct CDR3 sequences, approximately 10% seen once; the top ten hold 1.2% to 1.5%. The sequenced sample was blood, either unsorted or a sorted T cell fraction (not recorded which). These receptor sequences come from a male donor with ankylosing spondylitis or in good health (not recorded which).

In its sample, this clonotype was seen many times. The chain employs TRBV5-1 and TRBJ1-1; D might be TRBD1 (6 bases). The CDR3 sequence is 15 residues long. The germline V gene encodes CDR1 SGHRS and CDR2 YFSETQ. V lost 3 bases to trimming and J lost 1 base, with 13 bases between them. CDR3 protein: CASSSLGARNTEAFF. DNA of the CDR3: TGCGCCAGCAGCTCGTTGGGGGCCCGGAACACTGAAGCTTTCTTT.

The table lists this clonotype with a few counts. The V call is TRBV29-1, the J call TRBJ2-3; D not certain. V was cut by 2 bases and J by 3 bases, with 12 bases left in between. Germline V gene lookup returns CDR1 SQVTM and CDR2 ANQGSEA. The CDR3 runs 14 residues. The CDR3 bases are TGCAGCGTTGAAACTCCCCTTGGTACAGATACGCAGTATTTT. This translates into CSVETPLGTDTQYF.

This clonotype appeared many times. The chain links TRBV28 to TRBJ2-2, with no clear D. The CDR3 has 15 amino acids. Germline-derived CDR1 and CDR2 are MDHEN and SYDVKM. V was cut by 5 bases and J by 7 bases, with 17 bases left in between. CDR3 in amino acids: CASSTPGQIGGELFF. For the CDR3, the DNA is TGTGCCAGCAGTACCCCGGGCCAGATCGGCGGGGAGCTGTTTTTT. The full variable domain, in which reference TRBV28 and TRBJ2-2 provide the parts outside the CDR3, is DVKVTQSSRYLVKRTGEKVFLECVQDMDHENMFWYRQDPGLGLRLIYFSYDVKMKEKGDIPEGYSVSREKKERFSLILESASTNQTSMYLCASSTPGQIGGELFFGEGSRLTVL.

V is TRBV5-1 and J is TRBJ2-5, with D maybe TRBD1 (5 bases). The CDR3 totals 17 residues. Germline assignment: CDR1 SGHRS and CDR2 YFSETQ. The V end lost 0 bases, the J end lost 0 bases, and 15 bases lay between the germline ends. Here the CDR3 reads CASSLVRQHLYQETQYF. The CDR3, as DNA: TGCGCCAGCAGCTTGGTACGACAGCATCTGTACCAAGAGACCCAGTACTTC. The whole variable domain, remainder taken from reference TRBV5-1 and TRBJ2-5, is KAGVTQTPRYLIKTRGQQVTLSCSPISGHRSVSWYQQTPGQGLQFLFEYFSETQRNKGNFPGRFSGRQFSNSRSEMNVSTLELGDSALYLCASSLVRQHLYQETQYFGPGTRLLVL.

In this sample, this clonotype turned up a few times. The junction does not match germline at one end; this may be a read error. V is TRBV2 and J is TRBJ1-6; a weak D match, TRBD1 (5 bases). Germline V gives CDR1 SNHLY, CDR2 FYNNEI. There are 13 residues in the CDR3. The CDR3 protein is CARSGAVYSPLHF. The CDR3, as DNA: TGTGCCAGAAGTGGGGCAGTATATTCACCCCTCCACTTT.

The chain links TRBV7-8 to TRBJ1-4; weak D call: TRBD1 (6 bases). Germline V lookup: CDR1 SGHVS, CDR2 FQNEAQ. V lost 5 bases to trimming and J lost 1 base, with 14 bases between them. The CDR3 is 16 amino acids. The CDR3: CASSKGVARTNEKLFF. The CDR3 DNA follows: TGTGCCAGCAGCAAGGGGGTCGCAAGAACTAATGAAAAACTGTTTTTT.

This clonotype was seen ten or more times. The V and J genes are TRBV2 and TRBJ1-2, with D uncertain. V lost 5 bases to trimming and J lost 5 bases, with 12 bases between them. The CDR3 loop spans 13 amino acids. Germline V gives CDR1 SNHLY, CDR2 FYNNEI. The CDR3 region is CASSSSDVYGYTF. The CDR3 DNA reads as TGTGCCAGCAGTTCTTCTGATGTTTATGGCTACACCTTC.

V is TRBV6-2 or TRBV6-3 and J is TRBJ1-5; the D gene is possibly TRBD1 (5 bases). This CDR3 has 18 residues. The germline CDR1 and CDR2 sequences are MNHEY and SVGEGT. With 3 bases removed from V and 0 bases from J, the gap between germline ends came to 18 bases. This chain's CDR3 is CASSYGAGLSRSNQPQHF. The CDR3 DNA reads as TGTGCCAGCAGTTATGGGGCAGGGCTTTCTCGTAGCAATCAGCCCCAGCATTTT.